The 27 T cell receptor beta chains below come from one sample, sequenced in a study of blood T cell repertoires in COVID-19. Assay used: immunoSEQ multiplex PCR; TCRdb lists only in-frame clones, some missing. The table has under 100,000 clones, more than 80% seen once; the top ten hold approximately 13%. Sequencing was performed on peripheral blood. The receptors here all came from a human donor in a cohort sampled during active COVID-19.

This clone was found once. This chain joins TRBV3-1 (or the pseudogene TRBV3-2) and TRBJ2-1, with D perhaps matching TRBD2 (5 bases). The CDR3 extends over 14 amino acids. V gave up 1 base and J gave up 4 bases, with 8 bases separating them. CDR1 is LGHDT, CDR2 YNNKEL, per germline (reference sequence). CDR3 DNA: TGTGCCAGCAGCCAAGCCGGGGTTTACAATGAGCAGTTCTTC. It specifies CASSQAGVYNEQFF.

The chain couples TRBV3-1 (or the pseudogene TRBV3-2) to TRBJ2-3, with 8 bases identical to TRBD2. This CDR3 comprises 16 residues. Germline values: CDR1 LGHDT, CDR2 YNNKEL (reference sequence). The J segment lost 2 bases and the V segment lost 4 bases, leaving 8 bases of the junction unmatched. Here the CDR3 reads CASSRGLAPYTDTQYF. DNA for the CDR3: TGTGCCAGCAGCCGCGGACTAGCACCTTACACAGATACGCAGTATTTT.

V usage is TRBV2 and J usage is TRBJ2-1, with 10 nucleotides matching TRBD1. J was trimmed by 10 bases and V by 7 bases; bases with no gene match: 7. The CDR3 is made up of 13 amino acids. Germline V gene lookup returns CDR1 SNHLY and CDR2 FYNNEI. This chain's CDR3 is CASTPGTGVEQFF. The CDR3 nucleotides read TGTGCCAGCACCCCCGGGACAGGGGTCGAGCAGTTCTTC.

The rearrangement uses TRBV5-1 and TRBJ2-1; TRBD1 might be the D (5 bases). The CDR3 runs to 14 residues. In germline, CDR1 is SGHRS, CDR2 YFSETQ. V lost 0 bases to trimming and J lost 8 bases, with 12 bases between them. DNA for the CDR3: TGCGCCAGCAGCTTGGGACAAGAAGGGGATGAGCAGTTCTTC. This encodes CASSLGQEGDEQFF.

The chain recombines TRBV4-2 with TRBJ1-6; a weak D match, TRBD1 (5 bases). V lost 4 bases and J lost 7, with 14 bases in between. This CDR3 spans 15 amino acids. The V gene's germline CDR1 is LGHNA and CDR2 YNFKEQ. CDR3 DNA sequence: TGTGCCAGCAGCCCCGAAGGGGCGATGAATTCACCCCTCCACTTT. As protein: CASSPEGAMNSPLHF.

The J gene is TRBJ2-7, the V gene TRBV20-1; D possibly corresponds to TRBD1 (5 bases). Germline CDR1 reads DFQATT; CDR2 reads SNEGSKA (reference sequence). Trimming took 3 bases from V and 5 from J, leaving 17 bases between them. The CDR3 extends over 14 amino acids. The CDR3 spells CSASRGSYAHEQYF. In nucleotides, the CDR3 is TGCAGTGCTAGTAGGGGCTCATACGCCCACGAGCAGTACTTC.

The rearrangement joins TRBV10-2 to TRBJ2-5; TRBD1 aligns across 7 bases. Germline CDR1 and CDR2: WSHSY and SAAADI. The V gene end was trimmed by 9 bases and the J gene end by 5 bases; junction bases not matched to a gene: 6. CDR3 size: 12 residues. The CDR3 region is CASTGAQETQYF. CDR3 nucleotides: TGCGCCAGTACAGGGGCCCAGGAGACCCAGTACTTC.

The V call is TRBV5-3, the J call TRBJ2-1; 7 positions match TRBD1. TRBV5-3 is an ORF, and what it does is uncertain. This CDR3 spans 14 amino acids. The V and J ends lost 1 base and 5 bases, in that order; junction bases with no gene match: 3. The CDR3 DNA is TGTGCCAGAAGCTTGTCCCAGGGGGACAATGAGCAGTTCTTC. It encodes CARSLSQGDNEQFF.

The genes are TRBV28 and TRBJ1-5; D perhaps matches TRBD1 (5 bases). Germline V gene lookup returns CDR1 MDHEN and CDR2 SYDVKM. The CDR3 contains 14 residues. Trimming removed 3 bases at V and 11 bases at J, with 17 bases between. CDR3 loop: CASSLQQASRAQHF. In DNA, the CDR3 is TGTGCCAGCAGTTTGCAACAGGCTTCTAGGGCCCAGCATTTT.

The V gene is TRBV15, the J gene TRBJ2-1; D possibly corresponds to TRBD2 (5 bases). Germline CDR1 reads LNHNV; CDR2 reads YYDKDF (reference sequence). The length of the CDR3 is 13 residues. V was cut by 3 bases and J by 4 bases, with 7 bases left in between. CDR3 DNA: TGTGCCACCAGCAGCGAGCGGTACAATGAGCAGTTCTTC. This codes for CATSSERYNEQFF. Filled out from reference TRBV15 and TRBJ2-1, the complete variable domain reads DAMVIQNPRYQVTQFGKPVTLSCSQTLNHNVMYWYQQKSSQAPKLLFHYYDKDFNNEADTPDNFQSRRPNTSFCFLDIRSPGLGDTAMYLCATSSERYNEQFFGPGTRLTVL.

This sequence joins TRBV21-1 and TRBJ2-5; the table's D call of TRBD1 was not tested on the DNA. TRBV21-1 has pseudogene status. The CDR3 is 14 amino acids. As DNA, the CDR3 is TGTGCCAGCATAATCAGACAGGGTCGGGAGACCCAGTACTTC. It codes for CASIIRQGRETQYF.

V is TRBV6-5 and J is TRBJ1-2, with D uncertain. Germline CDR1 reads MNHEY; CDR2 reads SVGAGI. The ends were cut back, 7 bases at V and 4 bases at J, with 10 bases in the middle. There are 12 residues in the CDR3. The chain's CDR3 is CASKRQVYGYTF. The CDR3 nucleotides read TGTGCCAGCAAAAGACAAGTCTATGGCTACACCTTC.

The table lists this clone with a few counts. The V gene is TRBV5-1, the J gene TRBJ2-5, with 10 bases matching TRBD2. This CDR3 region has 15 residues. Germline V gene sequence: CDR1 SGHRS, CDR2 YFSETQ. J lost 5 bases, V lost 4 bases, and 8 bases had no gene match. The CDR3 DNA follows: TGCGCCAGCAGCCCAGGCAATAGCGGGGGGGAGACCCAGTACTTC. The encoded protein is CASSPGNSGGETQYF.

The genes are TRBV3-1 (or the pseudogene TRBV3-2) and TRBJ2-7; 7 bases are a match to TRBD1. The V gene end was trimmed by 3 bases and the J gene end by 1 base; junction bases not matched to a gene: 9. CDR1 and CDR2 from the germline V gene are LGHDT and YNNKEL (reference sequence). The CDR3 spans 16 residues. The CDR3 nucleotides read TGTGCCAGCAGCCATATCCGAGGGGGCGCTTCCTACGAGCAGTACTTC. Translation: CASSHIRGGASYEQYF.

This chain connects TRBV7-6 to TRBJ2-7, with TRBD2 identical over 7 bases. This CDR3 is built from 17 residues. Germline V CDR1 and CDR2: SGHVS, FNYEAQ. Trimming removed 0 bases from V and 6 bases from J; junction bases left unmatched: 14. This CDR3 reads CASSLAPTRGGQGEQYF. In nucleotides, the CDR3 is TGTGCCAGCAGCTTAGCGCCCACGCGCGGGGGTCAAGGCGAGCAGTACTTC.

Regarding this clone: One end of the junction is discordant with germline, which a read error may explain. Within the sample, other DNA sequences also encode this same CDR3. The gene calls are TRBV7-9 and TRBJ2-7; D is unclear. CDR3 size: 13 residues. The germline V gene encodes CDR1 SEHNR and CDR2 FQNEAQ (reference sequence). This chain's CDR3 is CASSLESSYEQYF. The CDR3 bases are TGTGCCAGCAGCTTAGAGAGCTCCTACGAGCAATACTTC.

The rearrangement uses TRBV7-2 and TRBJ2-5; D perhaps matches TRBD2 (6 bases). There are 14 residues in the CDR3. V lost 5 bases to trimming and J lost 1 base, with 11 bases between them. CDR1 is SGHTA and CDR2 is FQGNSA in the germline V gene. In nucleotides, the CDR3 is TGTGCCAGCAGCCCCCAGGGAGGCCAAGAGACCCAGTACTTC. Protein: CASSPQGGQETQYF.

J is TRBJ1-1 and V is TRBV7-2; D is perhaps TRBD1 (5 bases). The CDR3 totals 13 residues. Germline loops: CDR1 SGHTA, CDR2 FQGNSA. Trimming removed 6 bases from V and 5 bases from J, with 13 bases in between. CDR3 protein: CASRAQGGTEAFF. The CDR3 DNA reads as TGTGCCAGCAGAGCGCAGGGAGGAACTGAAGCTTTCTTT.

The rearrangement uses TRBV11-2 and TRBJ2-3, with 8 bases fitting TRBD2. V shed 1 base and J 4 bases; nucleotides not matched to a gene: 13. The CDR3 sequence is 18 residues long. Germline-derived CDR1 and CDR2 are SGHAT and FQNNGV. The CDR3 protein is CASSLAPVGSGVADTQYF. DNA of the CDR3: TGTGCCAGCAGCTTAGCCCCCGTTGGTAGCGGGGTTGCAGATACGCAGTATTTT.

The chain recombines TRBV11-2 with TRBJ2-7; possible D gene TRBD2, 5 bases. Per germline, CDR1 SGHAT and CDR2 FQNNGV. V lost 5 bases, J lost 2 bases, and 13 bases lay in between. The CDR3 has 14 amino acids. The CDR3 bases are TGTGCCAGCAGCACTAGGACGGGGACCTACGAGCAGTACTTC. Translated: CASSTRTGTYEQYF.

The chain couples TRBV11-2 to TRBJ1-2; 8 nucleotides match TRBD1. The CDR3 loop spans 14 amino acids. Germline trimming cut 5 bases from V and 7 bases from J; bases unmatched to any gene: 9. Per germline, CDR1 SGHAT and CDR2 FQNNGV. The CDR3 nucleotides are TGTGCCAGCAGCCCGGGACAGGAGCGGTTTGGCTACACCTTC. Encoded protein: CASSPGQERFGYTF.

The CDR3 DNA sequence: TGTGCCACTTCCACCCTACAGGGGAATGAGCAGTTCTTC. Its translation: CATSTLQGNEQFF. The chain employs TRBV15 and TRBJ2-1; 7 nucleotides align to TRBD1. Germline lookup yields CDR1 LNHNV and CDR2 YYDKDF (reference sequence). This CDR3 has 13 residues. The V segment lost 9 bases and the J segment 7 bases; nucleotides outside the gene matches: 9.

This sequence joins TRBV11-2 and TRBJ2-7; D may be TRBD1 (5 bases). The CDR3 spans 13 residues. Germline V gene data show CDR1 as SGHAT and CDR2 as FQNNGV. V was shortened by 5 bases and J by 2 bases, with 10 bases between the two germline ends. CDR3 sequence reads: CASSGAYPYEQYF. The DNA of the CDR3 is TGTGCCAGCAGCGGGGCCTACCCCTACGAGCAGTACTTC. Drawing the rest from reference TRBV11-2 and TRBJ2-7, the complete variable domain is EAGVAQSPRYKIIEKRQSVAFWCNPISGHATLYWYQQILGQGPKLLIQFQNNGVVDDSQLPKDRFSAERLKGVDSTLKIQPAKLEDSAVYLCASSGAYPYEQYFGPGTRLTVT.

This clone was seen a single time. CDR3 coding DNA: TGTGCCAGCAGCCCATTAACAGGGGCCGCCTCAGGAAGCCACGAGCAGTACTTC. Protein sequence: CASSPLTGAASGSHEQYF. V usage is TRBV14 and J usage is TRBJ2-7; 7 nucleotides align to TRBD1. The CDR3 length is 18 residues. The germline V gene has CDR1 SGHDN and CDR2 FVKESK. V dropped 4 bases and J dropped 5; count of bases not matched to a gene: 20.

The gene calls are TRBV7-9 and TRBJ2-6; possible D gene TRBD1, 6 bases. Trimming took off 2 bases at V and 2 bases at J, with 7 bases between the two ends. Germline CDR1 is SEHNR and CDR2 is FQNEAQ (reference sequence). CDR3 size: 15 residues. This CDR3 reads CASSLYRAGANVLTF. The CDR3 region has the DNA TGTGCCAGCAGCTTATACAGGGCTGGGGCCAACGTCCTGACTTTC.

This clone was counted a single time. This chain connects TRBV24-1 to TRBJ2-7, with TRBD1 matching 7 bases. The length of the CDR3 is 13 residues. Germline-derived CDR1 and CDR2 are KGHDR and SFDVKD. V shed 11 bases and J 2 bases; nucleotides not matched to a gene: 8. CDR3 in amino acids: CAIDFQGAYEQYF. The CDR3 DNA reads as TGTGCCATCGACTTCCAGGGGGCCTACGAGCAGTACTTC.

The chain employs TRBV6-5 and TRBJ1-2; no clear D gene. Per germline, CDR1 MNHEY and CDR2 SVGAGI. V shed 0 bases and J shed 8 bases, with 13 bases lying between them. This CDR3 spans 14 amino acids. The CDR3 sequence: CASSYSGSRWGYTF. The CDR3 DNA follows: TGTGCCAGCAGTTACTCGGGCTCACGATGGGGCTACACCTTC.